This paragraph reports one T cell receptor (beta chain). Its antigen is unknown. It was with a sample-barcoded 5' primer and a J-beta primer mix that a second PCR of roughly 7 to 12 cycles was run. Each CDR3 protein gets one entry after TCRdb re-called the 5' RACE reads with MiXCR. Here the sample spans 590,000 or so distinct CDR3 sequences, about 30% being singletons. The sample comes from a study of blood T cells in healthy people across ages. The study's findings and limits: Researchers deemed the diversity estimates from one million T cells underestimates.

CDR3 size: 15 residues. Germline CDR1 MGHDK, CDR2 SYGVNS. Trimming at V came to 2 bases and at J to 9 bases, leaving 7 bases not matched to a gene. The chain joins TRBV25-1 to TRBJ2-2; 9 positions agree with TRBD2. What was sequenced was blood. The receptor was isolated from a woman of 80 years or more in good health. The CDR3 DNA reads as TGTGCCAGCAGTGAACCCGCGGGGGGGCACCGGGAGCTGTTTTTT. This encodes CASSEPAGGHRELFF.